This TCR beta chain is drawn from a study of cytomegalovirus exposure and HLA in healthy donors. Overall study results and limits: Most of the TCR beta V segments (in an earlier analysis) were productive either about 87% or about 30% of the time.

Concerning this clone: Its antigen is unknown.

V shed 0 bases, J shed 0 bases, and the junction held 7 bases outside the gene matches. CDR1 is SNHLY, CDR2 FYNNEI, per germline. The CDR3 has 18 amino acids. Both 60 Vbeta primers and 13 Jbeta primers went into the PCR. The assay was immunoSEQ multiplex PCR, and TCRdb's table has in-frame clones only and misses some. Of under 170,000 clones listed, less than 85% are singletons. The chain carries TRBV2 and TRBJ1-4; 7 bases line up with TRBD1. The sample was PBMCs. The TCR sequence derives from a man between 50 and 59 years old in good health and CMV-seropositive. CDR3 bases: TGTGCCAGCAGTGAAGCGGGGACAGTAGGTGCAACTAATGAAAAACTGTTTTTT. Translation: CASSEAGTVGATNEKLFF.